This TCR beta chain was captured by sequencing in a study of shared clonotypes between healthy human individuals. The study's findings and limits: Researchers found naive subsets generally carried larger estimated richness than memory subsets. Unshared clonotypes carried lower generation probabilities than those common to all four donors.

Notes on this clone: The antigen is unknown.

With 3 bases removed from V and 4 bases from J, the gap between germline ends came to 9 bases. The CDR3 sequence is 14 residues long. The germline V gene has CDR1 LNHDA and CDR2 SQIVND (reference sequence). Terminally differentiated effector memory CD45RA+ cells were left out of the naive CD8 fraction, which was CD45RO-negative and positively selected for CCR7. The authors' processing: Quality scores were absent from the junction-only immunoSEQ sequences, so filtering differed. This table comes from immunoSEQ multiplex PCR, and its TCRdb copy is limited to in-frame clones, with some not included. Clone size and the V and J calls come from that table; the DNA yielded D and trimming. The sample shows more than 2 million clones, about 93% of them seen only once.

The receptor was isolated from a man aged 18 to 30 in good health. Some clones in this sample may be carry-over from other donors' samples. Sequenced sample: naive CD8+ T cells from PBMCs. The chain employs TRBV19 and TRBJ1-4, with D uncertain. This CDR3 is CASSMAWVNEKLFF. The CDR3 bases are TGTGCCAGTAGTATGGCTTGGGTTAATGAAAAACTGTTTTTT.